This passage covers 11 T cell receptor beta chains from one sample sequenced in a study of blood T cell repertoires in COVID-19. The repertoire was sequenced with immunoSEQ multiplex PCR; TCRdb's copy has only in-frame clones and lacks some. The data show 220,000 or so clones, around 84% seen once. Sequenced: peripheral blood. These TCRs come from a woman aged 55 to 70 who had recovered from COVID-19.

The chain recombines TRBV7-3 with TRBJ1-2, with D unclear. Germline V gives CDR1 SGHTA, CDR2 FQGTGA. The V end was cut by 0 bases, the J end by 0 bases, with 8 bases between. The CDR3 consists of 15 residues. The CDR3 is CASSLTQSSNYGYTF. The CDR3 DNA reads TGTGCCAGCAGCTTAACACAGTCCTCTAACTATGGCTACACCTTC.

This clone was detected a few times. J is TRBJ1-6 and V is TRBV30; no clear D gene. Trimming stripped 4 bases from V and 9 bases from J, with 13 bases between. CDR3 length: 13 amino acids. CDR1 and CDR2 (germline): GTSNPN, SVGIG (reference sequence). The CDR3 loop reads CAWTGQVRSPLHF. The DNA for the CDR3 is TGTGCCTGGACAGGCCAGGTGCGTTCACCCCTCCACTTT.

Only a few counts were recorded for this clone. The rearrangement uses TRBV7-3 and TRBJ2-1; tentatively, D is TRBD1 (6 bases). In germline, CDR1 is SGHTA, CDR2 FQGTGA. Trimming left V 4 bases short and J 4 bases short, with 14 bases between. The CDR3 contains 15 residues. The CDR3 DNA follows: TGTGCCAGCAGCTCCGCAGGGGCCGGATACAATGAGCAGTTCTTC. As protein: CASSSAGAGYNEQFF.

The chain carries TRBV7-6 and TRBJ2-1; TRBD1 aligns across 7 bases. J lost 6 bases, V lost 1 base, and 3 bases had no gene match. Germline loops: CDR1 SGHVS, CDR2 FNYEAQ. The CDR3 is 14 amino acids. The CDR3 region has the DNA TGTGCCAGCAGCTTAGGGGACAGAACCAATGAGCAGTTCTTC. This codes for CASSLGDRTNEQFF. The variable domain in full, with the rest retrieved from reference TRBV7-6 and TRBJ2-1, is GAGVSQSPRYKVTKRGQDVALRCDPISGHVSLYWYRQALGQGPEFLTYFNYEAQQDKSGLPNDRFSAERPEGSISTLTIQRTEQRDSAMYRCASSLGDRTNEQFFGPGTRLTVL.

J is TRBJ1-4 and V is TRBV18, with TRBD1 identical over 10 bases. Unmatched junction bases numbered 6, after V lost 5 bases and J lost 6 bases. In germline, CDR1 is KGHSH, CDR2 LQKENI. The CDR3 has 15 amino acids. The CDR3 sequence: CASSADGTGDEKLFF. For the CDR3, the DNA is TGTGCCAGCTCAGCGGACGGGACAGGGGATGAAAAACTGTTTTTT.

The CDR3 DNA sequence: TGTGCCTGGAGTGGAGACAGGGGATTGACGGATTCACCCCTCCACTTT. Translated, it gives CAWSGDRGLTDSPLHF. The chain employs TRBV30 and TRBJ1-6, with 8 bases identical to TRBD1. Germline V gene sequence: CDR1 GTSNPN, CDR2 SVGIG (reference sequence). CDR3 size: 16 residues. The V gene end was trimmed by 1 base and the J gene end by 8 bases; junction bases not matched to a gene: 10.

The chain joins TRBV9 to TRBJ2-7; 7 bases fit TRBD1. Trimming removed 3 bases from V and 4 bases from J; junction bases left unmatched: 4. The CDR3 length is 13 residues. Germline V gene sequence: CDR1 SGDLS, CDR2 YYNGEE. CDR3 sequence (DNA): TGTGCCAGCAGCGCCGGGACAGCTTACGAGCAGTACTTC. Translating it yields CASSAGTAYEQYF. The whole variable domain, filled in from reference TRBV9 and TRBJ2-7, reads DSGVTQTPKHLITATGQRVTLRCSPRSGDLSVYWYQQSLDQGLQFLIQYYNGEERAKGNILERFSAQQFPDLHSELNLSSLELGDSALYFCASSAGTAYEQYFGPGTRLTVT.

The chain links TRBV9 to TRBJ2-3; D is ambiguous. Germline V gene lookup returns CDR1 SGDLS and CDR2 YYNGEE. The V end lost 1 base, the J end lost 2 bases, and 2 bases lay between the germline ends. The CDR3 spans 12 residues. The CDR3 reads CASSVLTDTQYF. The DNA of the CDR3 is TGTGCCAGCAGCGTACTCACAGATACGCAGTATTTT.

The chain links TRBV11-2 to TRBJ1-2, with D perhaps matching TRBD1 (6 bases). In germline, CDR1 is SGHAT, CDR2 FQNNGV. CDR3 length: 13 amino acids. V was shortened by 6 bases and J by 5 bases, with 13 bases between the two germline ends. CDR3 amino acids: CASSPTGQYGYTF. The DNA for the CDR3 is TGTGCCAGCAGTCCGACCGGACAGTATGGCTACACCTTC.

The V and J genes are TRBV6-5 and TRBJ1-3; D perhaps matches TRBD1 (5 bases). The ends were cut back, 0 bases at V and 0 bases at J, with 9 bases in the middle. The CDR3 totals 16 residues. Germline-derived CDR1 and CDR2 are MNHEY and SVGAGI. The chain's CDR3 is CASSYSRGISGNTIYF. The CDR3 nucleotides are TGTGCCAGCAGTTACTCGCGGGGGATCTCTGGAAACACCATATATTTT.

The chain uses TRBV2 and TRBJ2-5, with TRBD1 matching over 9 bases. The V gene end was trimmed by 7 bases and the J gene end by 2 bases; junction bases not matched to a gene: 5. The CDR3 loop spans 14 amino acids. Germline CDR1 is SNHLY and CDR2 is FYNNEI. CDR3 loop: CASTPTGGQETQYF. The CDR3 coding sequence is TGTGCCAGCACCCCGACAGGGGGTCAAGAGACCCAGTACTTC.